This TCR beta chain was documented in a study of T cells after yellow fever vaccination. Study-level background: Preparation used SMART-Seq v4 Ultra Low Input for the low-cell-number fractions.

With 5 bases removed from V and 5 bases from J, the gap between germline ends came to 21 bases. Germline values: CDR1 DFQATT, CDR2 SNEGSKA (reference sequence). The CDR3 runs to 15 residues. TCRdb used MiXCR to reprocess the 5' RACE reads, holding one entry per CDR3 protein. This table holds 500,000 to 650,000 distinct CDR3 sequences, about 15% found once. The study's findings and limits: In post-booster samples, most primary-vaccination clones reappeared (just under 98% CD4, approximately 91% CD8).

Points on this clonotype: Its specificity is unknown.

The sequence was obtained from a man between 18 and 35 years old who received the YFV17D yellow fever vaccine. V is TRBV20-1 and J is TRBJ1-1; possible D gene TRBD1, 5 bases. The specimen was PBMCs, collected 4 to 5 days after the first yellow fever vaccination. The CDR3: CSAPRLGRWDTEAFF. The CDR3, as DNA: TGCAGTGCTCCTAGATTGGGGCGCTGGGATACTGAAGCTTTCTTT.